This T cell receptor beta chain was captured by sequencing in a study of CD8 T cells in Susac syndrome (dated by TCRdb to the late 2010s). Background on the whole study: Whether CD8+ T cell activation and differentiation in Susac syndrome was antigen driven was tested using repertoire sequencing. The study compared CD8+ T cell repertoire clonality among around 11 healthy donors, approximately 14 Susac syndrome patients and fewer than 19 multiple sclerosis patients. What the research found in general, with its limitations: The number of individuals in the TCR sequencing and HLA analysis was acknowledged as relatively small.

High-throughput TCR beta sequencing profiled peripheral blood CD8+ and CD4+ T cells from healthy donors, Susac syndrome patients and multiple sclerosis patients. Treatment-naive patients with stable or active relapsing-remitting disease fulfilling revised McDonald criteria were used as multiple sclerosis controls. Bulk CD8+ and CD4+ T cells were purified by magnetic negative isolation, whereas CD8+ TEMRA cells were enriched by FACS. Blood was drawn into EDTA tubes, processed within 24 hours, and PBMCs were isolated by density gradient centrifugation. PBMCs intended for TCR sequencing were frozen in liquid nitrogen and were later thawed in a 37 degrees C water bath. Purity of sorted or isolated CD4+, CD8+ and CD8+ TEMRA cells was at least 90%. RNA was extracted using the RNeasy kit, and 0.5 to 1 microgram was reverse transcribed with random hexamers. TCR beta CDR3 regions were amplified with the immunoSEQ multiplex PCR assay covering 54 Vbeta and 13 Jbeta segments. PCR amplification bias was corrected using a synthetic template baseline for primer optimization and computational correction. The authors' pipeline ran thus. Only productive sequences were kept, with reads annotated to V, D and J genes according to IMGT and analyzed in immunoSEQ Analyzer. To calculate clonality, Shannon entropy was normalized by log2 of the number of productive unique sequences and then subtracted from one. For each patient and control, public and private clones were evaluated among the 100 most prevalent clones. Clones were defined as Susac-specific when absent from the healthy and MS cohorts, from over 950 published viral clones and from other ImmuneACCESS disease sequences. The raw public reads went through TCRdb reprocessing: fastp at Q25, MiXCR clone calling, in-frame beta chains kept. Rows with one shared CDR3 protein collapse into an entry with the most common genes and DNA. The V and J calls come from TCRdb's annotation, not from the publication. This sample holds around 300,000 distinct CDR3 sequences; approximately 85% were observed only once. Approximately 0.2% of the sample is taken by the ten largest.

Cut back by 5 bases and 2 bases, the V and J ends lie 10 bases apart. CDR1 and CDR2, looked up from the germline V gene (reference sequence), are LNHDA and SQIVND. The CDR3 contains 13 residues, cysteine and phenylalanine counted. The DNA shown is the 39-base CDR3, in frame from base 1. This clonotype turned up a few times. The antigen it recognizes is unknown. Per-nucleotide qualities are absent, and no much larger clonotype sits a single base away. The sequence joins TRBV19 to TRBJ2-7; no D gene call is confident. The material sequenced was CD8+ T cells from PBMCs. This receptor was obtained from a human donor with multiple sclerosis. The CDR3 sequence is CASSPGRAYEQYF. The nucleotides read TGTGCCAGTAGTCCGGGTCGGGCCTACGAGCAGTACTTC.